The clone carrying this TCR beta chain appeared a few times. This sample was included in a study of blood T cell repertoires in COVID-19. V was clipped by 0 bases and J by 4 bases, with 10 bases between them. Looked up from germline, CDR1 is SGHRS and CDR2 is YFSETQ. The CDR3 extends over 14 amino acids. TCRdb keeps only in-frame clones here, not all; method: immunoSEQ multiplex PCR. The sample lists roughly 300,000 clones; nearly 90% were seen once. The J gene is TRBJ1-2, the V gene TRBV5-1; D is undetermined. Source material: PBMCs or T cells enriched from blood (not recorded which). This receptor was obtained from a woman under 40 who had recovered from COVID-19. CDR3: CASSLVIAGYGYTF. CDR3 sequence (DNA): TGCGCCAGCAGCTTGGTTATAGCTGGCTATGGCTACACCTTC.